This passage covers 27 T cell receptor beta chains from one sample sequenced in a study of cytomegalovirus exposure and HLA in healthy donors. It was with 60 Vbeta and 13 Jbeta primers that the PCR ran. The repertoire was sequenced with immunoSEQ multiplex PCR; TCRdb's copy has only in-frame clones and lacks some. The specimen's table records some 64,000 clones. The sample was PBMCs. The receptors were gathered from a woman aged 25 to 39 in good health and CMV-seronegative.

The rearrangement links TRBV5-1 to TRBJ2-1; 8 positions match TRBD1. Germline CDR1 reads SGHRS; CDR2 reads YFSETQ. J gave up 5 bases and V 4 bases, and 11 bases lay outside the gene matches. The CDR3 length is 16 residues. In nucleotides, the CDR3 is TGCGCCAGCAGCCCGGACCCGGGACAGGAAAACAATGAGCAGTTCTTC. Amino acid sequence: CASSPDPGQENNEQFF.

V usage is TRBV18 and J usage is TRBJ1-4; 7 bases line up with TRBD1. The length of the CDR3 is 15 residues. With 5 bases clipped from V and 5 bases from J, the junction kept 8 bases outside the gene matches. Germline CDR1 reads KGHSH; CDR2 reads LQKENI. CDR3: CASSSQGTVNEKLFF. In nucleotides, the CDR3 is TGTGCCAGCTCATCTCAGGGGACAGTAAATGAAAAACTGTTTTTT.

DNA for the CDR3: TGTGCCACCTCCCCCCACGGGGGGGACGACAATGAGCAGTTCTTC. Protein sequence: CATSPHGGDDNEQFF. V and J are TRBV15 and TRBJ2-1, with TRBD2 identical over 8 bases. Germline loops: CDR1 LNHNV, CDR2 YYDKDF (reference sequence). V shed 8 bases and J 5 bases; nucleotides not matched to a gene: 11. The CDR3 sequence is 15 residues long. Drawing the rest from reference TRBV15 and TRBJ2-1, the complete variable domain is DAMVIQNPRYQVTQFGKPVTLSCSQTLNHNVMYWYQQKSSQAPKLLFHYYDKDFNNEADTPDNFQSRRPNTSFCFLDIRSPGLGDTAMYLCATSPHGGDDNEQFFGPGTRLTVL.

The rearrangement joins TRBV5-1 to TRBJ2-2; D uncertain. V lost 0 bases and J lost 4, with 7 bases in between. CDR1 and CDR2 from the germline V gene are SGHRS and YFSETQ. This CDR3 is built from 14 residues. The CDR3 region has the DNA TGCGCCAGCAGCTTGGGGGCGAGCACCGGGGAGCTGTTTTTT. Encoded protein: CASSLGASTGELFF.

V usage is TRBV6-5 and J usage is TRBJ2-1; a weak D match, TRBD2 (6 bases). The CDR3 runs to 11 residues. With 6 bases removed from V and 8 bases from J, the gap between germline ends came to 8 bases. Germline-derived CDR1 and CDR2 are MNHEY and SVGAGI. Written as DNA, the CDR3 is TGTGCCAGCAGGTCGGGGGATGAGCAGTTCTTC. This codes for CASRSGDEQFF.

CDR3 loop: CAGGLGGPEAFF. For the CDR3, the DNA is TGTGCCGGGGGACTGGGAGGACCTGAAGCTTTCTTT. The rearrangement joins TRBV30 to TRBJ1-1, with a possible D match to TRBD1 (5 bases). Trimming took off 8 bases at V and 6 bases at J, with 16 bases between the two ends. The germline gives CDR1 GTSNPN, CDR2 SVGIG (reference sequence). This CDR3 has 12 amino acids.

This rearrangement joins TRBV30 to TRBJ2-1; D might be TRBD2 (5 bases). Germline assignment: CDR1 GTSNPN and CDR2 SVGIG (reference sequence). The CDR3 consists of 13 residues. V lost 2 bases to trimming and J lost 2 bases, with 7 bases between them. The CDR3 DNA sequence: TGTGCCTGGAGTCGGGGTACCTACAATGAGCAGTTCTTC. Amino acid sequence: CAWSRGTYNEQFF.

This chain connects TRBV18 to TRBJ2-5, with a tentative D call TRBD1 (6 bases). The V gene lost 3 bases and the J gene lost 1 base, with 9 bases spanning the gap. The CDR3 length is 14 residues. Germline lookup yields CDR1 KGHSH and CDR2 LQKENI. The CDR3 coding sequence is TGTGCCAGCTCACCCCGACAGGTCCAAGAGACCCAGTACTTC. Its translation: CASSPRQVQETQYF.

The V call is TRBV5-1, the J call TRBJ1-2; no clear D gene. Trimming removed 4 bases from V and 7 bases from J, with 17 bases in between. This CDR3 is 14 amino acids long. The germline CDR1 and CDR2 sequences are SGHRS and YFSETQ. The CDR3 DNA reads TGCGCCAGCAGCCTAGGGAATGGAGGAAGTGGCTACACCTTC. It is translated as CASSLGNGGSGYTF.

This chain connects TRBV7-9 to TRBJ2-7; 9 bases are a match to TRBD1. The CDR3 totals 15 residues. V shed 3 bases, J shed 7 bases, and the junction held 10 bases outside the gene matches. Looked up from germline, CDR1 is SEHNR and CDR2 is FQNEAQ (reference sequence). The CDR3 here is CASSLETGGASEQYF. The CDR3 nucleotides read TGTGCCAGCAGCTTGGAGACAGGGGGAGCATCGGAGCAGTACTTC.

This chain joins TRBV5-1 and TRBJ1-2, with D possibly being TRBD1 (6 bases). The V gene lost 2 bases and the J gene lost 2 bases, with 7 bases spanning the gap. CDR3 length: 13 amino acids. The germline V gene encodes CDR1 SGHRS and CDR2 YFSETQ. The DNA of the CDR3 is TGCGCCAGCAGCTTAAGGGGGAACTATGGCTACACCTTC. Translated: CASSLRGNYGYTF.

The rearrangement links TRBV10-2 to TRBJ2-7; 7 bases match TRBD2. V was clipped by 8 bases and J by 3 bases; unmatched bases: 7. CDR3 size: 13 residues. CDR1 is WSHSY, CDR2 SAAADI, per germline. CDR3 protein: CASGIQRGYEQYF. The CDR3 coding sequence is TGCGCCAGCGGTATTCAGCGGGGCTACGAGCAGTACTTC.

The chain combines TRBV7-9 with TRBJ2-2, with D uncertain. The CDR3 is 14 residues long. Germline assignment: CDR1 SEHNR and CDR2 FQNEAQ (reference sequence). V was trimmed by 8 bases and J by 0 bases, leaving 10 bases between them. The CDR3 here is CASASDSNTGELFF. CDR3 DNA: TGTGCCAGCGCTTCTGACTCGAACACCGGGGAGCTGTTTTTT.

This chain links TRBV2 with TRBJ2-5; 13 bases align to TRBD2. The CDR3 consists of 15 residues. Looked up from germline, CDR1 is SNHLY and CDR2 is FYNNEI. V trimming: 8 bases; J trimming: 5 bases; junction bases outside the gene matches: 8. Here the CDR3 DNA reads TGTGCCAGCTTAGGGACTAGCGGGAACGGGGAGACCCAGTACTTC. Translated: CASLGTSGNGETQYF.

The chain recombines TRBV6-5 with TRBJ1-5; D is unclear. This CDR3 region has 16 residues. Trimming cost V 0 bases and J 3 bases, with 12 bases left between them. From germline, CDR1 is MNHEY and CDR2 SVGAGI. Here the CDR3 DNA reads TGTGCCAGCAGTTACTCTTCCGGGGATTACAATCAGCCCCAGCATTTT. It codes for CASSYSSGDYNQPQHF.

This chain connects TRBV4-1 to TRBJ1-2, with TRBD1 identical over 9 bases. Trimming took 3 bases from V and 8 from J; bases not matched to a gene: 4. Per the germline V gene, CDR1 is MGHRA and CDR2 is YSYEKL. This CDR3 region has 13 residues. The CDR3 DNA reads as TGCGCCAGCAGCCATCGGACAGGGGAAGGCTACACCTTC. Translated: CASSHRTGEGYTF.

The V call is TRBV19, the J call TRBJ2-1, with D perhaps matching TRBD2 (5 bases). The V gene's germline CDR1 is LNHDA and CDR2 SQIVND (reference sequence). V shed 4 bases and J shed 4 bases, with 8 bases lying between them. The length of the CDR3 is 13 residues. The CDR3 region is CASSTDSYNEQFF. The CDR3 DNA sequence: TGTGCCAGTAGTACGGACTCATACAATGAGCAGTTCTTC.

The J gene is TRBJ2-1, the V gene TRBV30; TRBD2 matches at 9 bases. Trimming cost V 5 bases and J 1 base; bases outside gene matches: 6. The CDR3 runs to 15 residues. Germline V gives CDR1 GTSNPN, CDR2 SVGIG (reference sequence). CDR3 sequence reads: CAWGSGRGSYNEQFF. Here the CDR3 DNA reads TGTGCCTGGGGTAGCGGGAGAGGGTCCTACAATGAGCAGTTCTTC. The variable domain in full, with the rest retrieved from reference TRBV30 and TRBJ2-1, is SQTIHQWPATLVQPVGSPLSLECTVEGTSNPNLYWYRQAAGRGLQLLFYSVGIGQISSEVPQNLSASRPQDRQFILSSKKLLLSDSGFYLCAWGSGRGSYNEQFFGPGTRLTVL.

The chain recombines TRBV11-2 with TRBJ1-4; TRBD1 might be the D (5 bases). V was trimmed by 1 base and J by 6 bases, leaving 12 bases between them. The length of the CDR3 is 15 residues. Germline CDR1 and CDR2: SGHAT and FQNNGV. CDR3 sequence: CASSLGAGGDEKLFF. CDR3 nucleotide sequence: TGTGCCAGCAGCTTAGGGGCTGGGGGGGATGAAAAACTGTTTTTT.

CDR3 protein: CASSPSRASRDEQFF. In DNA form, the CDR3 reads TGTGCCAGCAGCCCCTCCCGCGCCTCCCGCGATGAGCAGTTCTTC. The chain combines TRBV7-3 with TRBJ2-1; D gene unclear. CDR1 is SGHTA and CDR2 is FQGTGA in the germline V gene. The V end lost 5 bases, the J end lost 8 bases, and 19 bases lay between the germline ends. The length of the CDR3 is 15 residues. The full variable domain, its missing parts supplied by reference TRBV7-3 and TRBJ2-1, is GAGVSQTPSNKVTEKGKYVELRCDPISGHTALYWYRQSLGQGPEFLIYFQGTGAADDSGLPNDRFFAVRPEGSVSTLKIQRTERGDSAVYLCASSPSRASRDEQFFGPGTRLTVL.

V is TRBV18 and J is TRBJ1-6; weak D call: TRBD1 (6 bases). Germline values: CDR1 KGHSH, CDR2 LQKENI. The CDR3 length is 14 residues. Trimming cost V 6 bases and J 10 bases, with 16 bases left between them. Here the CDR3 DNA reads TGTGCCAGCTCCCCGAACAGGGAAGGATCACCCCTCCACTTT. Protein product: CASSPNREGSPLHF.

V and J are TRBV6-5 and TRBJ2-1; perhaps TRBD2 as D (6 bases). With 10 bases removed from V and 6 bases from J, the gap between germline ends came to 10 bases. CDR1 and CDR2 (germline): MNHEY, SVGAGI. There are 11 residues in the CDR3. The CDR3 here is CAIWGGNEQFF. CDR3 DNA sequence: TGTGCCATCTGGGGAGGCAATGAGCAGTTCTTC.

The chain links TRBV6-1 to TRBJ2-1; TRBD2 is a possible D gene (5 bases). The V end was cut by 1 base, the J end by 2 bases, with 6 bases between. The CDR3 totals 14 residues. Germline V gene data show CDR1 as MNHNS and CDR2 as SASEGT. The CDR3 nucleotides read TGTGCCAGCAGTGAAGGAGGGCCCTACAATGAGCAGTTCTTC. Protein sequence: CASSEGGPYNEQFF.

The genes are TRBV5-6 and TRBJ1-5, with unresolved D. CDR1 SGHDT and CDR2 YYEEEE come from the germline V gene. Trimming removed 5 bases from V and 0 bases from J, with 18 bases in between. CDR3 length: 17 amino acids. The CDR3 here is CASSLGVGSVSNQPQHF. CDR3 nucleotide sequence: TGTGCCAGCAGTCTGGGAGTGGGCTCTGTTAGCAATCAGCCCCAGCATTTT.

CDR3 sequence reads: CASSLRTGGNQPQHF. CDR3 coding DNA: TGTGCCAGCAGCTTACGGACCGGAGGTAATCAGCCCCAGCATTTT. The chain recombines TRBV7-2 with TRBJ1-5; D is unclear. The length of the CDR3 is 15 residues. Germline CDR1 and CDR2: SGHTA and FQGNSA. V dropped 2 bases and J dropped 4 bases, with 12 bases sitting between them.

J is TRBJ2-7 and V is TRBV29-1; 8 bases are a match to TRBD1. Germline CDR1 and CDR2: SQVTM and ANQGSEA. The CDR3 loop spans 13 amino acids. The J segment lost 1 base and the V segment lost 7 bases, leaving 6 bases of the junction unmatched. In DNA, the CDR3 is TGCAGCGCCTGGACAGGGAGGTCCTACGAGCAGTACTTC. Translating gives CSAWTGRSYEQYF.

The gene calls are TRBV19 and TRBJ2-7; D might be TRBD2 (6 bases). Per the germline V gene, CDR1 is LNHDA and CDR2 is SQIVND (reference sequence). This CDR3 is built from 14 residues. V gave up 1 base and J gave up 1 base, with 8 bases separating them. CDR3 region: CASSIGGDSYEQYF. The CDR3 coding sequence is TGTGCCAGTAGTATAGGGGGGGATTCCTACGAGCAGTACTTC.